Sequencing of this TCR beta chain was carried out in a study of cytomegalovirus exposure and HLA in healthy donors. Use of 60 Vbeta and 13 Jbeta primers characterized the PCR. The table came from immunoSEQ multiplex PCR; TCRdb's copy has only in-frame clones and leaves some out. The sample lists under 200,000 clones, 70% to 80% seen once, with more than 2% in the top ten. As for this clone: No antigen is known for it.

The V and J ends lost 0 bases and 4 bases, in that order; junction bases with no gene match: 2. Looked up from germline, CDR1 is SGHTA and CDR2 is FQGNSA. This CDR3 is 15 amino acids long. Study-wide findings and caveats: Serostatus for CMV was the only available immune exposure information. Reportedly, HLA-A and HLA-B alleles of most subjects were accurately predicted from TCR beta. Productive rates of about 87% or about 30% were seen for most TCR beta V segments in an earlier analysis. A list of approximately 150 TCR beta chains associated with cytomegalovirus was given.

The chain uses TRBV7-2 and TRBJ1-4, with 7 bases lining up with TRBD1. The sequencing sample was made of PBMCs. This TCR was sampled from a young woman in good health and CMV-seropositive. The CDR3 nucleotides are TGTGCCAGCAGCTTAGCCGGGACAGTTAATGAAAAACTGTTTTTT. Translation: CASSLAGTVNEKLFF.